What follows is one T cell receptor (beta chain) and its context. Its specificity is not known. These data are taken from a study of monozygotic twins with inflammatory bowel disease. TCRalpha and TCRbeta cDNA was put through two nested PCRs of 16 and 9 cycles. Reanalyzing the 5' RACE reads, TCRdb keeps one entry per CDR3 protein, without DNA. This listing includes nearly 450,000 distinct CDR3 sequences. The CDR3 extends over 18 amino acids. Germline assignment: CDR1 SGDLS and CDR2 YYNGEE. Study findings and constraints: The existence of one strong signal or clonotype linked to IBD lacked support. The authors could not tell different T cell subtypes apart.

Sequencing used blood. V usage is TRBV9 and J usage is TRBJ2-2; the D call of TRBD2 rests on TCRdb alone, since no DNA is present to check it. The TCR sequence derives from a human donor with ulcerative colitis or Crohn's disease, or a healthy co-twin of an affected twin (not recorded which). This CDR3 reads CASSVGLRSGPNTGELFF.